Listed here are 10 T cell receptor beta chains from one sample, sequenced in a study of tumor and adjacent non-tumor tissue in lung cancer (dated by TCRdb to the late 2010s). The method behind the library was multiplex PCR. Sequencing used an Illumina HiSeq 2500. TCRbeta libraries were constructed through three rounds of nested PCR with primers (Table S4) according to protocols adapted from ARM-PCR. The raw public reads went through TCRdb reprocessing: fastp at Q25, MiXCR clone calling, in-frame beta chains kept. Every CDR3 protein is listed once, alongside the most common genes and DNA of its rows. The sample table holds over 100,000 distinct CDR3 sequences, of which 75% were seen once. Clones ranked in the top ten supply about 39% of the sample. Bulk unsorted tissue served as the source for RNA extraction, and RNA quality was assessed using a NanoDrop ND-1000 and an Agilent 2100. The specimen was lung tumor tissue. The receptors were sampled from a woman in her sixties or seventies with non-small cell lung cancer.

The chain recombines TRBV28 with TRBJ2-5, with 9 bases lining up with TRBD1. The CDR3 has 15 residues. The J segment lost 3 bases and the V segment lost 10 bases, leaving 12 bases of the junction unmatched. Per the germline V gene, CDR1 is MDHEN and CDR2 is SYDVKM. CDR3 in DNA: TGTGCCAACACCAGCCGACAGGGGGGTGAAGAGACCCAGTACTTC. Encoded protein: CANTSRQGGEETQYF.

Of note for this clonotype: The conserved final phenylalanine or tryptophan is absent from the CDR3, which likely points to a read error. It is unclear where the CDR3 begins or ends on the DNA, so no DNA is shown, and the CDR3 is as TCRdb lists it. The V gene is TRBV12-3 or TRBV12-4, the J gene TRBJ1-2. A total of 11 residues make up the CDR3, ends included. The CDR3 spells CASSPGTARDL.

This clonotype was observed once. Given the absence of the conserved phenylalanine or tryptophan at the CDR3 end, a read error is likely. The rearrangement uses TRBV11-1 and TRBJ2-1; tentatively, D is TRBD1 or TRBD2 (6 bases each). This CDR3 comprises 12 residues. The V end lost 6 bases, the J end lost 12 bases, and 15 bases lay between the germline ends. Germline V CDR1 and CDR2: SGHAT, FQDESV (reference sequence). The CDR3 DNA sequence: TGTGCCAGCAGTCCAAGGGGGGATGTGCAGTTCCTC. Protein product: CASSPRGDVQFL.

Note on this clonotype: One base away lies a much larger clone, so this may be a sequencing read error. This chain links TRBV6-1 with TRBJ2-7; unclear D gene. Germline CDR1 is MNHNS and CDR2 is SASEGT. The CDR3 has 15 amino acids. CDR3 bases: TGTGCCAGCAGTGAATGGGCCCGTATAAAATACGAGCATTACTTC. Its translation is CASSEWARIKYEHYF.

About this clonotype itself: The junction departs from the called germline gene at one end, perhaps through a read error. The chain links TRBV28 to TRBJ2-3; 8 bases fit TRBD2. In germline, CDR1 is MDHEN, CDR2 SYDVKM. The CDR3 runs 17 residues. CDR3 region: CASSHPPAGALRATHYF. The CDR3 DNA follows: TGTGCCAGCAGCCATCCCCCAGCGGGGGCCTTGCGGGCTACGCATTATTTT.

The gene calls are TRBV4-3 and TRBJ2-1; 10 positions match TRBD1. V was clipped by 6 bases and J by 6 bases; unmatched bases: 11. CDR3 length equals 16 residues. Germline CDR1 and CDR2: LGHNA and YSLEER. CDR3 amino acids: CASSHLHGTGANEQFF. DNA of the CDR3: TGCGCCAGCAGTCACCTGCATGGGACAGGGGCCAATGAGCAGTTCTTC.

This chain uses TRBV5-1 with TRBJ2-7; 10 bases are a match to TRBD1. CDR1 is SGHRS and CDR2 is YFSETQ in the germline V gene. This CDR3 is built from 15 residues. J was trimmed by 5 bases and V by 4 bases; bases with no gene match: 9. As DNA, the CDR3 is TGCGCCAGCAGCATAGGACAGGGGGGTACCGACGAGCAGTACTTC. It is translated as CASSIGQGGTDEQYF.

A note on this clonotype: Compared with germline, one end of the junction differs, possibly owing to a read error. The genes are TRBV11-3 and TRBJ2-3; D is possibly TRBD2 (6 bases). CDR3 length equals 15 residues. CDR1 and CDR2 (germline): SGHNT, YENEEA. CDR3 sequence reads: CASNPSGQGGHTQYF. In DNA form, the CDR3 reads TGTGCAAGCAACCCCTCCGGGCAGGGAGGTCATACGCAGTATTTT.

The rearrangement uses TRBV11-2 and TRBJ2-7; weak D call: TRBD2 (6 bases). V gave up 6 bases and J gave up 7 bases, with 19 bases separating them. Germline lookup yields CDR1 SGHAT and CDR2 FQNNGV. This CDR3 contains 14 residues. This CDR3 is CASSWDCGEYEQYF. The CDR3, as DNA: TGTGCCAGCAGTTGGGACTGCGGAGAATATGAGCAGTACTTC.

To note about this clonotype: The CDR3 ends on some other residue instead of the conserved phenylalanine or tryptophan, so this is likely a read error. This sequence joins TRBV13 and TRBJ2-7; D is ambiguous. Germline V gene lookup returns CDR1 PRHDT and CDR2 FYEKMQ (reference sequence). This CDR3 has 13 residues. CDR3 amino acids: CARSAPFEYEQYL. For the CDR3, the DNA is TGTGCCCGCAGCGCGCCCTTTGAGTACGAGCAGTACCTC.